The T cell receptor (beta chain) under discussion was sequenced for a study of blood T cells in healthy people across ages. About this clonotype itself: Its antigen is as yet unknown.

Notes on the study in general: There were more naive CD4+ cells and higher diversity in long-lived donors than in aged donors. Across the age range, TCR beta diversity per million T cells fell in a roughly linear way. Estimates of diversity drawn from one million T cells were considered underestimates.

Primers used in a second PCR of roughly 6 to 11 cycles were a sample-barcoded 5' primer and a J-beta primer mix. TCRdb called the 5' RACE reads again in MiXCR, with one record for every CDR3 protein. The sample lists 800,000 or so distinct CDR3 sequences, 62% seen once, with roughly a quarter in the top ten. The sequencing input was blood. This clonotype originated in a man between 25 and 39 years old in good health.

CDR3 sequence (DNA): TGTGCCATCAAGGAGGGGGGCCCTGAGACCCAGTACTTC. Translation: CAIKEGGPETQYF. This chain uses TRBV10-3 with TRBJ2-5; D is perhaps TRBD1 or TRBD2 (6 bases each). V lost 7 bases and J 5 bases, leaving 14 bases between the germline ends. CDR3 length equals 13 residues. CDR1 is ENHRY and CDR2 is SYGVKD in the germline V gene.